What follows describes a single T cell receptor beta chain. Its matching antigen is unknown. TCRdb's copy holds only in-frame clones and misses some; the assay was immunoSEQ multiplex PCR. Among roughly 100,000 clones listed, about nine tenths were seen once. The record originates from a study of PD-1 blockade in classical Hodgkin lymphoma. Study results and caveats: Excluded were patients who started nivolumab under 1 year after ASCT, a group that had lower diversity. Repertoire differences lack defined causes, possibly disease activity or prior therapy.

The time point was: cycle 4 day 1 (C4D1), after six to seven weeks of nivolumab. Brentuximab vedotin exposure varied among the patients, all of whom had relapsed after autologous stem cell transplantation. Complete response, partial response or progressive disease constituted the best responses recorded. V was pared by 7 bases and J by 2 bases, with 7 bases of the junction left unmatched. The germline V gene has CDR1 SEHNR and CDR2 FQNEAQ (reference sequence). The CDR3 totals 14 residues. The V gene is TRBV7-9, the J gene TRBJ2-5, with TRBD2 matching over 7 bases. The sample consisted of peripheral blood mononuclear cells (PBMCs), taken before the fourth cycle of nivolumab. The TCR originated in a human donor with classical Hodgkin lymphoma. This CDR3 is CASTVSGGQETQYF. The CDR3 coding sequence is TGTGCCAGCACCGTATCGGGAGGACAAGAGACCCAGTACTTC.